The T cell receptor (beta chain) described here comes from a study of blood T cells in healthy people across ages. This CDR3 spans 14 amino acids. PCR was performed a second time for roughly 7 to 11 cycles using a sample-barcoded 5' primer and a J-beta primer mix. A 12-random-nucleotide template-switch adaptor tagged each cDNA molecule. A single record per CDR3 protein comes from TCRdb applying MiXCR to the 5' RACE reads. Altogether 1.5 million to 2 million distinct CDR3 sequences are present, under 30% being singletons, with the ten largest covering around 7.7%. Aged roughly 6 to 90, donors were systemically healthy Caucasians from Russia.

The V and J genes are TRBV21-1 and TRBJ2-1; the tabulated D call, TRBD2, remains unverified against the DNA. TRBV21-1 is flagged as a pseudogene. Sample: blood. The origin of this receptor is a woman in her twenties or thirties in good health. CDR3 sequence: CASSSSHPEGNRFF. In DNA form, the CDR3 reads TGTGCCAGCAGCTCCAGCCATCCAGAGGGAAACAGGTTCTTC.